This TCR beta chain was captured in a study of CXCR3-negative and CXCR3-positive naive CD8 T cells. The CDR3 runs 18 residues. Per the germline V gene, CDR1 is MNHEY and CDR2 is SMNVEV (reference sequence). Libraries were UMI-labeled 5' RACE TRB cDNA. One entry per CDR3 protein, without DNA, is what TCRdb gives after re-calling the 5' RACE reads. The sample data list about 50,000 distinct CDR3 sequences. Study findings and constraints: TRB CDR3 hydrophobicity was greater in CXCR3-positive naive cells than in CXCR3-negative naive cells.

Comments on this clonotype: Its antigen remains unknown.

The rearrangement joins TRBV27 to TRBJ2-7; TCRdb lists TRBD2, though no DNA is available to test this call. The source of this sequence is a human donor in good health. Some clones in this sample may be carry-over from other donors' samples. The sequenced material came from naive CXCR3+ CD8+ T cells from blood. Documented subset: CD45RO-CCR7+CD27+CD95- naive CD8+ T cells expressing CXCR3 (TNR3+). The CDR3 reads CASSSLQRLAGDTYEQYF.